A single sample is the source of the 9 T cell receptor beta chains below, sequenced in a study of OX40 agonist ivuxolimab in advanced cancers. The repertoire was sequenced with immunoSEQ multiplex PCR; TCRdb's copy has only in-frame clones and lacks some. The profile covers about 65,000 clones, with about nine tenths appearing a single time and about 0.37% taken by the ten largest. The sequenced sample was CD4+ or CD8+ T cells sorted from blood, obtained in a trial of the OX40 agonist ivuxolimab. These receptors originate from an adult with an advanced solid tumor such as melanoma, head and neck, liver or kidney cancer.

The chain employs TRBV6-1 and TRBJ1-1; D is possibly TRBD1 (5 bases). V was shortened by 7 bases and J by 1 base, with 10 bases between the two germline ends. CDR1 and CDR2 (germline): MNHNS, SASEGT. The CDR3 consists of 13 residues. The CDR3 loop is CASTVGGNTEAFF. CDR3 DNA: TGTGCCAGCACGGTGGGGGGGAACACTGAAGCTTTCTTT.

V is TRBV2 and J is TRBJ2-3, with 14 nucleotides matching TRBD2. CDR1 and CDR2 (germline): SNHLY, FYNNEI. The length of the CDR3 is 17 residues. Losses at the gene ends were 7 bases for V and 4 bases for J; bases not matched to a gene: 10. For the CDR3, the DNA is TGTGCCAGCACCCGCCCGAAGACTAGCGGGGGGGCAGATACGCAGTATTTT. It yields the protein CASTRPKTSGGADTQYF. Full variable domain (outside the CDR3, taken from reference TRBV2 and TRBJ2-3): EPEVTQTPSHQVTQMGQEVILRCVPISNHLYFYWYRQILGQKVEFLVSFYNNEISEKSEIFDDQFSVERPDGSNFTLKIRSTKLEDSAMYFCASTRPKTSGGADTQYFGPGTRLTVL.

This clone was counted a single time. V usage is TRBV4-2 and J usage is TRBJ1-1; no reliable D call. The V and J ends lost 1 base and 2 bases respectively, with 8 bases between them. CDR1 and CDR2 (germline): LGHNA, YNFKEQ. This CDR3 has 14 amino acids. The CDR3 sequence is CASSQAVSNTEAFF. The CDR3 DNA reads as TGTGCCAGCAGCCAAGCGGTGAGCAACACTGAAGCTTTCTTT.

The rearrangement joins TRBV5-6 to TRBJ2-4; TRBD1 aligns across 9 bases. From germline, CDR1 is SGHDT and CDR2 YYEEEE. This CDR3 has 14 amino acids. The V segment lost 4 bases and the J segment 8 bases; nucleotides outside the gene matches: 7. The CDR3 coding sequence is TGTGCCAGCAGCCCGGGACAGGGAGGGGACATTCAGTACTTC. Its protein product is CASSPGQGGDIQYF.

The rearrangement uses TRBV5-6 and TRBJ2-7; unclear D gene. CDR1 and CDR2 from the germline V gene are SGHDT and YYEEEE. The CDR3 has 13 amino acids. The V and J ends lost 2 bases and 1 base respectively, with 7 bases between them. The CDR3 loop is CASSFDISYEQYF. The DNA for the CDR3 is TGTGCCAGCAGCTTTGACATTTCCTACGAGCAGTACTTC.

The chain recombines TRBV2 with TRBJ1-2; D gene uncertain. Germline CDR1 and CDR2: SNHLY and FYNNEI. The germline V and J ends were trimmed by 8 bases and 0 bases, with 10 bases remaining between them. CDR3 size: 13 residues. The CDR3 here is CASAPASNYGYTF. DNA for the CDR3: TGTGCCAGCGCCCCGGCTTCTAACTATGGCTACACCTTC.

CDR3 nucleotides: TGTGCCAGCTCACCAAGTGAGGCGGAGACCCAGTACTTC. This codes for CASSPSEAETQYF. The genes are TRBV18 and TRBJ2-5; no firm D call. Germline values: CDR1 KGHSH, CDR2 LQKENI. Deletions cut 2 bases from V and 5 bases from J, with 9 bases between. This CDR3 is 13 amino acids long.

This clone showed up just once. This chain uses TRBV5-1 with TRBJ2-3; the D gene could be TRBD1 or TRBD2 (6 bases each). The germline CDR1 and CDR2 sequences are SGHRS and YFSETQ. V lost 4 bases and J lost 7, with 16 bases in between. The CDR3 runs 14 residues. CDR3 residues: CASSAGLGAYTQYF. CDR3 in DNA: TGCGCCAGCAGCGCGGGACTGGGGGCTTATACGCAGTATTTT.

The chain links TRBV5-1 to TRBJ2-5; unclear D gene. Trimming removed 4 bases from V and 4 bases from J, with 5 bases in between. CDR3 length: 11 amino acids. Germline V gene lookup returns CDR1 SGHRS and CDR2 YFSETQ. This CDR3 is CASSPAETQYF. In nucleotides, the CDR3 is TGCGCCAGCAGCCCGGCAGAGACCCAGTACTTC.